Below are 13 T cell receptor beta chains sequenced from a single sample in a study of T cell changes during pregnancy in multiple sclerosis. The repertoire was sequenced with immunoSEQ multiplex PCR; TCRdb's copy has only in-frame clones and lacks some. The sample consists of tens of thousands of clones, approximately 90% of them appearing once. The starting material was CD4+ T cells from peripheral blood mononuclear cells, obtained before pregnancy. Receptor source: a female donor with multiple sclerosis, enrolled in a pregnancy study.

This chain connects TRBV5-1 to TRBJ1-1; weak D call: TRBD1 (6 bases). Germline CDR1 SGHRS, CDR2 YFSETQ. The CDR3 spans 13 residues. The ends were cut back, 4 bases at V and 4 bases at J, with 11 bases in the middle. CDR3 in DNA: TGCGCCAGCAGCGCAACAGGGTTCACTGAAGCTTTCTTT. It translates to CASSATGFTEAFF.

The rearrangement links TRBV9 to TRBJ2-2, with 7 bases matching TRBD2. The CDR3 covers 16 residues. Germline values: CDR1 SGDLS, CDR2 YYNGEE. J lost 6 bases, V lost 0 bases, and 8 bases had no gene match. The chain's CDR3 is CASSVGVGRVAGELFF. The CDR3 nucleotides read TGTGCCAGCAGCGTAGGAGTAGGGAGGGTGGCCGGGGAGCTGTTTTTT.

For this clone: Its ends do not fully match the called genes, so a read error is possible. The CDR3 reads CASSLIKQGEYGYTF. The CDR3 nucleotides are TGTGCTAGCAGCTTAATCAAACAGGGCGAGTATGGCTACACCTTC. This rearrangement joins TRBV7-7 to TRBJ1-2; a weak D match, TRBD1 (6 bases). The CDR3 spans 15 residues. Germline V CDR1 and CDR2: SSHAT, FNYEAQ (reference sequence). The variable domain in full, with the rest retrieved from reference TRBV7-7 and TRBJ1-2, is GAGVSQSPRYKVTKRGQDVTLRCDPISSHATLYWYQQALGQGPEFLTYFNYEAQPDKSGLPSDRFSAERPEGSISTLTIQRTEQRDSAMYRCASSLIKQGEYGYTFGSGTRLTVV.

This clone has just a few counts. The gene calls are TRBV14 and TRBJ1-2; D is uncertain. The CDR3 runs to 12 residues. Germline assignment: CDR1 SGHDN and CDR2 FVKESK. Trimming shortened V by 0 bases and J by 4 bases, and 3 bases separated the two germline ends. The CDR3 here is CASSQESYGYTF. The CDR3 bases are TGTGCCAGCAGCCAAGAGAGCTATGGCTACACCTTC.

The chain's CDR3 is CASSSLPLGGGFYNEQFF. In nucleotides, the CDR3 is TGCGCCAGCAGCTCGCTCCCTCTTGGCGGGGGCTTTTACAATGAGCAGTTCTTC. The chain carries TRBV5-1 and TRBJ2-1; a weak D match, TRBD2 (7 bases). Trimming stripped 3 bases from V and 4 bases from J, with 23 bases between. The CDR3 covers 18 residues. Germline V CDR1 and CDR2: SGHRS, YFSETQ.

The V and J genes are TRBV19 and TRBJ1-2, with 10 positions matching TRBD1. Per germline, CDR1 LNHDA and CDR2 SQIVND (reference sequence). This CDR3 comprises 17 residues. The trim removed 5 bases at V and 7 bases at J, leaving 16 bases unmatched. CDR3 residues: CASSGGQGTSFIGGYTF. The CDR3 nucleotides are TGTGCCAGTAGTGGGGGACAGGGGACCTCCTTCATCGGTGGCTACACCTTC.

This clone was seen more than once but under ten times. This chain uses TRBV15 with TRBJ2-5; weak D call: TRBD1 (6 bases). This CDR3 region has 17 residues. CDR1 and CDR2 (germline): LNHNV, YYDKDF (reference sequence). The V end lost 4 bases, the J end lost 0 bases, and 18 bases lay between the germline ends. The CDR3 is CATSTGRTAEYQETQYF. CDR3 in DNA: TGTGCCACCAGCACGGGGCGGACAGCCGAGTACCAAGAGACCCAGTACTTC.

This clone has a single count. V usage is TRBV7-2 and J usage is TRBJ2-4; D unclear. Germline loops: CDR1 SGHTA, CDR2 FQGNSA. The V gene lost 0 bases and the J gene lost 4 bases, with 7 bases spanning the gap. The CDR3 spans 14 residues. The CDR3 reads CASSLAYGKNIQYF. The DNA for the CDR3 is TGTGCCAGCAGCTTAGCATACGGGAAAAACATTCAGTACTTC.

The chain couples TRBV9 to TRBJ2-5; 7 positions agree with TRBD1. Trimming cost V 0 bases and J 4 bases; bases outside gene matches: 3. Germline V gene data show CDR1 as SGDLS and CDR2 as YYNGEE. The CDR3 covers 14 residues. CDR3 DNA sequence: TGTGCCAGCAGCGTAGAGGCAGGGGGAGAGACCCAGTACTTC. It codes for CASSVEAGGETQYF.

This clone was seen once. V is TRBV18 and J is TRBJ2-2, with TRBD2 matching 9 bases. The CDR3 has 17 residues. V lost 0 bases, J lost 0 bases, and 2 bases stayed unmatched. Looked up from germline, CDR1 is KGHSH and CDR2 is LQKENI. CDR3 residues: CASSPPSGGSNTGELFF. The CDR3 DNA follows: TGTGCCAGCTCACCACCTAGCGGGGGCTCGAACACCGGGGAGCTGTTTTTT. Variable domain in full (rest from reference TRBV18 and TRBJ2-2): NAGVMQNPRHLVRRRGQEARLRCSPMKGHSHVYWYRQLPEEGLKFMVYLQKENIIDESGMPKERFSAEFPKEGPSILRIQQVVRGDSAAYFCASSPPSGGSNTGELFFGEGSRLTVL.

The chain combines TRBV25-1 with TRBJ2-7; D uncertain. Trimming removed 1 base at V and 1 base at J, with 8 bases between. The CDR3 is made up of 14 amino acids. Germline loops: CDR1 MGHDK, CDR2 SYGVNS. This CDR3 reads CASSESSGSYEQYF. The CDR3 bases are TGTGCCAGCAGTGAATCCTCCGGGTCCTACGAGCAGTACTTC.

The chain links TRBV2 to TRBJ1-2; D gene unclear. CDR3 length: 15 amino acids. The V end lost 3 bases, the J end lost 5 bases, and 16 bases lay between the germline ends. CDR1 and CDR2 (germline): SNHLY, FYNNEI. The CDR3 DNA sequence: TGTGCCAGCAGTGACGACGGTGGACTAACTTATGGCTACACCTTC. This encodes CASSDDGGLTYGYTF.

The genes are TRBV18 and TRBJ1-1; D might be TRBD1 (5 bases). Trimming stripped 2 bases from V and 0 bases from J, with 13 bases between. The CDR3 is made up of 16 amino acids. Germline V gene data show CDR1 as KGHSH and CDR2 as LQKENI. Written as DNA, the CDR3 is TGTGCCAGCTCACCAAACATCTTGACAGTGAACACTGAAGCTTTCTTT. Its protein product is CASSPNILTVNTEAFF.